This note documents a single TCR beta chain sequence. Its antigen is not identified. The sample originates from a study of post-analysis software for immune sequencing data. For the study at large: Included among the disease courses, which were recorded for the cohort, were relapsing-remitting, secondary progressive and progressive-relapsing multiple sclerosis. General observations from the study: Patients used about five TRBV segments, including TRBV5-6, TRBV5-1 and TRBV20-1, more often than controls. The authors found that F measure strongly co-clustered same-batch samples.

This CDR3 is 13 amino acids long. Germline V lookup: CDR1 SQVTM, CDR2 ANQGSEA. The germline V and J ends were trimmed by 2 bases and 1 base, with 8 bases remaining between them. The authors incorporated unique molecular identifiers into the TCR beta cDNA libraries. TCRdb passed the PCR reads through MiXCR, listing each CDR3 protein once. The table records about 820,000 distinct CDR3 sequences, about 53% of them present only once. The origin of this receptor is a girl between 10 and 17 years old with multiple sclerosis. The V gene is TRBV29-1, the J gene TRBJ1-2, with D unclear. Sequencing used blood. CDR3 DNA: TGCAGCGTTGAATTGGGAATTAACTATGGCTACACCTTC. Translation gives CSVELGINYGYTF. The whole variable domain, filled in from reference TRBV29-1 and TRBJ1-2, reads SAVISQKPSRDICQRGTSLTIQCQVDSQVTMMFWYRQQPGQSLTLIATANQGSEATYESGFVIDKFPISRPNLTFSTLTVSNMSPEDSSIYLCSVELGINYGYTFGSGTRLTVV.